This record covers a single TCR beta chain. The sample holds a few counts of this clone. The clone's antigen remains unknown. No much larger clonotype is one base removed from it; base qualities were not supplied. The immunoSEQ Assay, a bias-controlled multiplex PCR, was used to amplify TCRbeta CDR3 regions from genomic DNA. In the paper's pipeline: Nucleated cell counts per sample were estimated from amplification of reference gene primers within the assay. To quantify the absolute abundance of each unique TCRbeta CDR3 rearrangement, sequence reads were collapsed and filtered. Productive Simpson clonality was computed per sample as the square root of Simpson's diversity index over productive rearrangements. TCRdb took this table from immuneACCESS and kept in-frame rearrangements with V and J called. Such tables lack part of the clones; where checked against another copy, unresolved V genes explain under half of the gap, and the rest is unexplained. The V and J calls and clone size are taken from that table; D and trimming were inferred from the DNA. The sample table contains 120,000 or so clones; only one count was recorded for 55% to 70% of them. 2% to 2.5% of the sample belongs to the ten largest clones.

Cut back by 2 bases and 7 bases, the V and J ends lie 7 bases apart. From the cysteine up to the phenylalanine, the CDR3 has a length of 11 residues. Only the CDR3 part of the read is kept: 33 bases, read in frame from the first base. Sequences DFQATT (CDR1) and SNEGSKA (CDR2) are obtained from the germline V gene (reference sequence). This sample stems from a study of blood T cell repertoires in COVID-19 (TCRdb year 2020). In terms of the full investigation: Samples from collaborators originated in the United States, Italy and Spain and spanned both the acute and convalescent phases of COVID-19. Deeply sampled blood TCRbeta repertoires from subjects exposed to, actively infected with, or recovered from COVID-19 were included in the dataset. Where available, HLA class I and class II types were taken from metadata supplied by the sample provider and were not determined by assay-based typing. The repertoires were made available in a free public database intended to serve as a resource for research on the immune response to SARS-CoV-2. Sample metadata almost always included a de-identified subject ID, COVID-19 status, age in years and sex. Samples came from the ongoing ImmuneRACE study (first 160 participants) plus 1,254 subjects from 6 global collaborators. The material from the prospective study consisted of cDNA or gDNA derived from T cells, B-cell-depleted T cells, or PBMCs. What the research found in general, with its limitations: Clinical and demographic metadata were provided uncurated, with the amount varying by source and participant.

Collaborating institutions collected whole blood in K2EDTA tubes following their own protocols. For TCRbeta analysis, collaborators shipped samples as frozen whole blood, isolated PBMCs, or DNA extracted from either of those sample types. The origin of this receptor is a woman in her sixties or seventies with acute or convalescent COVID-19. The chain is assembled from TRBV20-1 and TRBJ2-3, with the D gene uncertain. The sequencing sample was made of peripheral blood. The CDR3 region reads CSARFGNTQYF. The DNA reads TGCAGTGCTAGATTCGGTAATACGCAGTATTTT.